A single sample is the source of the 9 T cell receptor beta chains below, sequenced in a study of patients and donors after allogeneic stem cell transplantation. MiXCR was run by TCRdb on the RT-PCR reads, yielding one entry per CDR3 protein. The sample lists roughly 960,000 distinct CDR3 sequences; 18% were seen once. The sequenced sample consisted of blood, either unsorted or a sorted T cell fraction (not recorded which). The receptor source for this set is a human donor who was either an allogeneic HSCT recipient or a stem cell or donor lymphocyte infusion donor (not recorded which). It is not recorded whose cells these are; they may come from a transplant donor.

This clonotype was found many times. J is TRBJ1-2 and V is TRBV12-3 or TRBV12-4; the D gene is possibly TRBD1 (5 bases). The CDR3 sequence is 13 residues long. Deletions cut 3 bases from V and 4 bases from J, with 9 bases between. This CDR3 is CASSLNQGYGYTF. Written as DNA, the CDR3 is TGTGCCAGCAGTTTGAACCAGGGCTATGGCTACACCTTC.

This rearrangement joins TRBV5-1 to TRBJ2-7, with no clear D. The germline V gene has CDR1 SGHRS and CDR2 YFSETQ. Trimming pared 6 bases from V and 5 bases from J, leaving 18 bases between. There are 14 residues in the CDR3. CDR3 in amino acids: CASTKQPLTNEQYF. The CDR3, as DNA: TGCGCCAGCACAAAACAGCCCCTGACCAACGAGCAGTACTTC.

In DNA, the CDR3 is TGTGCCAGCAGCTTCTGGGGTACTAGCGGGCAGTTCTTC. The encoded protein is CASSFWGTSGQFF. The chain couples TRBV5-6 to TRBJ2-1; 8 bases fit TRBD2. Trimming cost V 2 bases and J 12 bases; bases outside gene matches: 7. CDR1 is SGHDT and CDR2 is YYEEEE in the germline V gene. The CDR3 is made up of 13 amino acids.

This chain uses TRBV25-1 with TRBJ1-3, with TRBD1 matching over 10 bases. This CDR3 has 15 amino acids. Per the germline V gene, CDR1 is MGHDK and CDR2 is SYGVNS. V trimming: 1 base; J trimming: 11 bases; junction bases outside the gene matches: 8. CDR3 coding DNA: TGTGCCAGCAGTGAATGGGGGACAGGGGTAACGTCCATATATTTT. Amino acids: CASSEWGTGVTSIYF. The entire variable domain, with the rest obtained from reference TRBV25-1 and TRBJ1-3, is as follows: EADIYQTPRYLVIGTGKKITLECSQTMGHDKMYWYQQDPGMELHLIHYSYGVNSTEKGDLSSESTVSRIRTEHFPLTLESARPSHTSQYLCASSEWGTGVTSIYFGEGSWLTVV.

This clonotype was counted at least ten times. The chain carries TRBV12-3 or TRBV12-4 and TRBJ2-3; TRBD1 aligns across 7 bases. The CDR3 totals 14 residues. The V gene end was trimmed by 5 bases and the J gene end by 2 bases; junction bases not matched to a gene: 4. The DNA of the CDR3 is TGTGCCAGCAGTCCTGGGACAGCCACAGATACGCAGTATTTT. This codes for CASSPGTATDTQYF.

J is TRBJ1-5 and V is TRBV20-1; D unclear. V lost 0 bases to trimming and J lost 1 base, with 16 bases between them. The CDR3 length is 17 residues. The germline CDR1 and CDR2 sequences are DFQATT and SNEGSKA (reference sequence). This chain's CDR3 is CSARDRGPLGSNQPQHF. For the CDR3, the DNA is TGCAGTGCTAGAGATAGAGGTCCCCTCGGGAGCAATCAGCCCCAGCATTTT.

This clonotype was recorded many times. The chain joins TRBV6-5 to TRBJ1-2; 10 nucleotides agree with TRBD1. V dropped 0 bases and J dropped 3; count of bases not matched to a gene: 4. Germline CDR1 reads MNHEY; CDR2 reads SVGAGI. The CDR3 has 16 amino acids. Here the CDR3 DNA reads TGTGCCAGCAGTTACTCGCCCGGACAGGGGGACTATGGCTACACCTTC. The encoded protein is CASSYSPGQGDYGYTF.

This clonotype was recorded a few times. This chain joins TRBV11-1 and TRBJ2-7; possible D gene TRBD1, 5 bases. In germline, CDR1 is SGHAT, CDR2 FQDESV (reference sequence). The CDR3 runs to 16 residues. V was shortened by 5 bases and J by 1 base, with 18 bases between the two germline ends. CDR3: CASSLTRQYSSYEQYF. CDR3 nucleotide sequence: TGTGCCAGCAGCCTTACCAGACAGTATTCATCCTACGAGCAGTACTTC. The whole variable domain, remainder taken from reference TRBV11-1 and TRBJ2-7, is EAEVAQSPRYKITEKSQAVAFWCDPISGHATLYWYRQILGQGPELLVQFQDESVVDDSQLPKDRFSAERLKGVDSTLKIQPAELGDSAMYLCASSLTRQYSSYEQYFGPGTRLTVT.

The gene calls are TRBV6-5 and TRBJ2-7; 7 nucleotides line up with TRBD2. J lost 3 bases, V lost 1 base, and 6 bases had no gene match. There are 15 residues in the CDR3. Germline lookup yields CDR1 MNHEY and CDR2 SVGAGI. The CDR3 DNA follows: TGTGCCAGCAGTTACTATAGGGAGGGCCTCTACGAGCAGTACTTC. Translating it yields CASSYYREGLYEQYF.